What follows are 10 T cell receptor beta chains derived from one specimen sequenced in a study of vaccination effects on CD4 cells after COVID-19. Sequencing was preceded by expansion of antigen-specific CD4+ T cells with viral peptide pools in the ViraFEST assay. The authors isolated CD4+ T cells after around 9 days of culture. A positive SARS-CoV-2 PCR test fell between March and December 2020. The data were produced by immunoSEQ multiplex PCR, yet TCRdb's version contains in-frame clones alone and is incomplete. Of roughly 73,000 clones in the sample, 73% were seen once. These receptors have no known antigen. The sequenced sample was CD4+ T cells from PBMCs cultured with HIV peptides, obtained before COVID-19 vaccination. Indicated subset: HIV-1 Nef peptide pool negative control/reference culture. These TCRs come from a human donor who had a prior SARS-CoV-2 infection.

This clone came up once. This rearrangement joins TRBV7-3 to TRBJ2-1; TRBD2 matches at 8 bases. This CDR3 comprises 16 residues. Trimming removed 1 base from V and 7 bases from J; junction bases left unmatched: 9. The V gene's germline CDR1 is SGHTA and CDR2 FQGTGA. The CDR3 loop is CASSLSSGTSMNEQFF. The CDR3 DNA sequence: TGTGCCAGCAGCTTAAGTAGCGGGACCTCGATGAATGAGCAGTTCTTC. Full variable domain (remainder filled in from reference TRBV7-3 and TRBJ2-1): GAGVSQTPSNKVTEKGKYVELRCDPISGHTALYWYRQSLGQGPEFLIYFQGTGAADDSGLPNDRFFAVRPEGSVSTLKIQRTERGDSAVYLCASSLSSGTSMNEQFFGPGTRLTVL.

V gene TRBV19 combines with J gene TRBJ1-1, with D uncertain. The V gene's germline CDR1 is LNHDA and CDR2 SQIVND (reference sequence). This CDR3 region has 13 residues. The germline V and J ends were trimmed by 3 bases and 0 bases, with 5 bases remaining between them. CDR3: CASSITLNTEAFF. The CDR3 bases are TGTGCCAGTAGTATCACCTTGAACACTGAAGCTTTCTTT.

The rearrangement links TRBV11-2 to TRBJ1-3; D is undetermined. Per the germline V gene, CDR1 is SGHAT and CDR2 is FQNNGV. There are 15 residues in the CDR3. V lost 5 bases to trimming and J lost 1 base, with 12 bases between them. The CDR3: CASSPRGISGNTIYF. As DNA, the CDR3 is TGTGCCAGCAGCCCCCGAGGGATATCTGGAAACACCATATATTTT.

The chain carries TRBV7-2 and TRBJ2-7; tentatively, D is TRBD1 or TRBD2 (5 bases each). Trimming stripped 5 bases from V and 0 bases from J, with 11 bases between. Germline loops: CDR1 SGHTA, CDR2 FQGNSA. The CDR3 contains 14 residues. The CDR3 loop reads CASSLGTFSYEQYF. The CDR3 nucleotides are TGTGCCAGCAGCCTCGGGACCTTCTCCTACGAGCAGTACTTC.

This sequence joins TRBV3-1 (or the pseudogene TRBV3-2) and TRBJ2-7; 7 bases fit TRBD2. Germline V gives CDR1 LGHDT, CDR2 YNNKEL (reference sequence). The CDR3 runs 14 residues. The V segment lost 4 bases and the J segment 6 bases; nucleotides outside the gene matches: 9. The CDR3 nucleotides read TGTGCCAGCAGCCCGGCGGGCCGGGAGGCCGAGCAGTACTTC. Residues: CASSPAGREAEQYF.

The rearrangement uses TRBV6-5 and TRBJ2-3; 9 bases fit TRBD2. The CDR3 has 16 amino acids. V gave up 2 bases and J gave up 5 bases; unmatched junction bases: 8. From germline, CDR1 is MNHEY and CDR2 SVGAGI. For the CDR3, the DNA is TGTGCCAGCAGTTACCCCGCGGGAGGGCCGGGAGATACGCAGTATTTT. It specifies CASSYPAGGPGDTQYF.

The CDR3 DNA reads as TGTGCCAGCAGCCGTAGCGGGTTTTGGGACGGGGAGCTGTTTTTT. Amino acids: CASSRSGFWDGELFF. The chain employs TRBV5-4 and TRBJ2-2; 7 nucleotides agree with TRBD2. This CDR3 region has 15 residues. From germline, CDR1 is SGHNT and CDR2 YYREEE (reference sequence). Losses at the gene ends were 4 bases for V and 7 bases for J; bases not matched to a gene: 10.

This chain uses TRBV4-2 with TRBJ2-5, with 10 nucleotides matching TRBD2. The germline V gene encodes CDR1 LGHNA and CDR2 YNFKEQ. After removal of 1 base from V and 4 bases from J, the junction contained 3 bases not matched to a gene. This CDR3 comprises 15 residues. The CDR3 spells CASSQGAGGPETQYF. In nucleotides, the CDR3 is TGTGCCAGCAGCCAAGGAGCGGGAGGGCCAGAGACCCAGTACTTC.

V usage is TRBV19 and J usage is TRBJ1-2; 7 nucleotides agree with TRBD1. After removal of 2 bases from V and 2 bases from J, the junction contained 2 bases not matched to a gene. The CDR3 loop spans 14 amino acids. Per germline, CDR1 LNHDA and CDR2 SQIVND (reference sequence). The CDR3 nucleotides read TGTGCCAGTAGTATAAGGGGACAGAACTATGGCTACACCTTC. Translating gives CASSIRGQNYGYTF.

J is TRBJ2-7 and V is TRBV7-2; D call uncertain. Germline CDR1 is SGHTA and CDR2 is FQGNSA. The CDR3 sequence is 14 residues long. V gave up 5 bases and J gave up 0 bases, with 11 bases separating them. As DNA, the CDR3 is TGTGCCAGCAGCCCGGGTAGCATCTCCTACGAGCAGTACTTC. Protein product: CASSPGSISYEQYF. Together with reference TRBV7-2 and TRBJ2-7, the CDR3 gives the full variable domain: GAGVSQSPSNKVTEKGKDVELRCDPISGHTALYWYRQSLGQGLEFLIYFQGNSAPDKSGLPSDRFSAERTGGSVSTLTIQRTQQEDSAVYLCASSPGSISYEQYFGPGTRLTVT.